These 27 T cell receptor beta chains were sequenced from one sample in a study of CD8 T cells in Susac syndrome. RNA was extracted with the RNeasy kit, and a quantity of about 0.45 to 1 ug was reverse transcribed using random hexamers. One entry per CDR3 protein results from TCRdb running MiXCR on the immunoSEQ multiplex PCR reads. The sample has 150,000 to 200,000 distinct CDR3 sequences, around 90% seen once; the top ten hold 0.065% to 0.085%. Sequences were obtained from CD4+ T cells from PBMCs. The receptor source for this set is a human donor in good health.

The chain uses TRBV6-1 and TRBJ2-3; D is possibly TRBD2 (6 bases). CDR1 is MNHNS and CDR2 is SASEGT in the germline V gene. V lost 8 bases and J 6 bases, leaving 18 bases between the germline ends. There are 14 residues in the CDR3. The CDR3, as DNA: TGTGCCAGCCAACTAGCTACAGTCATCGATACGCAGTATTTT. It yields the protein CASQLATVIDTQYF.

The J gene is TRBJ1-5, the V gene TRBV28, with 7 nucleotides matching TRBD1. V dropped 11 bases and J dropped 9; count of bases not matched to a gene: 10. Germline CDR1 MDHEN, CDR2 SYDVKM. This CDR3 spans 12 amino acids. CDR3 sequence reads: CAEKGAGWPQHF. CDR3 sequence (DNA): TGTGCCGAAAAGGGGGCAGGATGGCCCCAGCATTTT.

The chain links TRBV7-9 to TRBJ2-7; D might be TRBD1 (6 bases). The length of the CDR3 is 17 residues. The germline gives CDR1 SEHNR, CDR2 FQNEAQ (reference sequence). Trimming cost V 5 bases and J 2 bases, with 22 bases left between them. The CDR3 sequence: CASSGMTGTPAPYEQYF. For the CDR3, the DNA is TGTGCCAGCAGCGGGATGACCGGGACACCTGCGCCCTACGAGCAGTACTTC. Drawing the rest from reference TRBV7-9 and TRBJ2-7, the complete variable domain is DTGVSQNPRHKITKRGQNVTFRCDPISEHNRLYWYRQTLGQGPEFLTYFQNEAQLEKSRLLSDRFSAERPKGSFSTLEIQRTEQGDSAMYLCASSGMTGTPAPYEQYFGPGTRLTVT.

The rearrangement uses TRBV29-1 and TRBJ2-7; D gene ambiguous. The CDR3 totals 10 residues. V lost 4 bases, J lost 6 bases, and 7 bases lay in between. Germline loops: CDR1 SQVTM, CDR2 ANQGSEA. The CDR3 region has the DNA TGCAGCGTTGCATCGGGCGAGCAGTACTTC. It encodes CSVASGEQYF.

The CDR3 sequence: CASSPSSRADNEQFF. The CDR3 DNA reads as TGTGCCAGCTCACCATCGTCCCGGGCTGACAATGAGCAGTTCTTC. This chain connects TRBV18 to TRBJ2-1; D gene uncertain. The CDR3 is made up of 15 amino acids. Trimming removed 2 bases from V and 5 bases from J, with 13 bases in between. The germline CDR1 and CDR2 sequences are KGHSH and LQKENI.

The chain joins TRBV28 to TRBJ2-4; possibly TRBD2 for D (6 bases). With 2 bases removed from V and 7 bases from J, the gap between germline ends came to 12 bases. Germline loops: CDR1 MDHEN, CDR2 SYDVKM. The CDR3 is 14 amino acids. Written as DNA, the CDR3 is TGTGCCAGCAGTTTAAGAGGAGGGAGGAACATTCAGTACTTC. This codes for CASSLRGGRNIQYF.

The V call is TRBV7-8, the J call TRBJ2-7; D call uncertain. CDR1 and CDR2 (germline): SGHVS, FQNEAQ. The CDR3 has 11 residues. Deletions cut 2 bases from V and 7 bases from J, with 6 bases between. The CDR3, as DNA: TGTGCCAGCAGCTTAAAGGAGGAGCAGTACTTC. This gives the protein CASSLKEEQYF.

This chain connects TRBV5-1 to TRBJ1-2; no definite D call. The length of the CDR3 is 15 residues. From germline, CDR1 is SGHRS and CDR2 YFSETQ. Trimming cost V 4 bases and J 3 bases, with 16 bases left between them. CDR3 coding DNA: TGCGCCAGCAGCCCCTCTCCCGGAGAGGACTATGGCTACACCTTC. Translation: CASSPSPGEDYGYTF. Supplemented by reference TRBV5-1 and TRBJ1-2, the full variable domain reads KAGVTQTPRYLIKTRGQQVTLSCSPISGHRSVSWYQQTPGQGLQFLFEYFSETQRNKGNFPGRFSGRQFSNSRSEMNVSTLELGDSALYLCASSPSPGEDYGYTFGSGTRLTVV.

About this clonotype: Its ends do not fully match the called genes, so a read error is possible. The chain recombines TRBV20-1 with TRBJ2-3; D is perhaps TRBD2 (6 bases). CDR1 DFQATT and CDR2 SNEGSKA come from the germline V gene (reference sequence). The CDR3 runs to 15 residues. DNA of the CDR3: TGCAGTGCAAGAGCCCTATCGGAGGGCCTAGATACGCAGTATTTT. This translates into CSARALSEGLDTQYF.

The CDR3 DNA follows: TGTGCCAGCAGTTACGAAAGCGACTATGGCTACACCTTC. This codes for CASSYESDYGYTF. The V and J genes are TRBV6-5 and TRBJ1-2, with no clear D. The V gene lost 2 bases and the J gene lost 3 bases, with 7 bases spanning the gap. There are 13 residues in the CDR3. CDR1 and CDR2 (germline): MNHEY, SVGAGI.

This chain links TRBV19 with TRBJ2-5; 7 nucleotides match TRBD2. The CDR3 extends over 14 amino acids. Trimming at V came to 8 bases and at J to 4 bases, leaving 10 bases not matched to a gene. The V gene's germline CDR1 is LNHDA and CDR2 SQIVND (reference sequence). CDR3 loop: CASGEGPNGETQYF. The CDR3 DNA follows: TGTGCCAGTGGGGAGGGGCCCAACGGAGAGACCCAGTACTTC.

The V and J genes are TRBV24-1 and TRBJ1-5; no firm D call. V was pared by 4 bases and J by 5 bases, with 14 bases between. The V gene's germline CDR1 is KGHDR and CDR2 SFDVKD. The CDR3 extends over 15 amino acids. The CDR3 sequence: CATSDRRGGDQPQHF. CDR3 sequence (DNA): TGTGCCACCAGTGACCGCCGCGGCGGGGATCAGCCCCAGCATTTT.

The chain carries TRBV29-1 and TRBJ2-3; D uncertain. Germline V gives CDR1 SQVTM, CDR2 ANQGSEA. CDR3 length: 12 amino acids. V dropped 4 bases and J dropped 8 bases, with 13 bases sitting between them. In nucleotides, the CDR3 is TGCAGCGTTGCGCTACCCAAGTCTACGCAGTATTTT. Translation: CSVALPKSTQYF.

The genes are TRBV20-1 and TRBJ1-4; the D gene is possibly TRBD1 (5 bases). The CDR3 is made up of 15 amino acids. Germline values: CDR1 DFQATT, CDR2 SNEGSKA (reference sequence). V was pared by 5 bases and J by 7 bases, with 20 bases between. Written as DNA, the CDR3 is TGCAGTGCTCCCCGCTTCGGAGGGGAGAGTGAAAAACTGTTTTTT. It is translated as CSAPRFGGESEKLFF.

The chain joins TRBV9 to TRBJ2-6; TRBD1 matches 8 bases. This CDR3 has 15 amino acids. The V gene end was trimmed by 5 bases and the J gene end by 2 bases; junction bases not matched to a gene: 3. Germline V gene sequence: CDR1 SGDLS, CDR2 YYNGEE. For the CDR3, the DNA is TGTGCCAGCAGTTCACAGGGGGCTGGGGCCAACGTCCTGACTTTC. This gives the protein CASSSQGAGANVLTF.

The genes are TRBV6-5 and TRBJ1-1; possible D gene TRBD1, 5 bases. The germline gives CDR1 MNHEY, CDR2 SVGAGI. Trimming took off 0 bases at V and 4 bases at J, with 21 bases between the two ends. CDR3 length: 18 residues. CDR3 sequence reads: CASSYSLAYPGIRTEAFF. The CDR3 nucleotides read TGTGCCAGCAGTTACTCACTCGCTTACCCAGGGATACGCACTGAAGCTTTCTTT.

This chain links TRBV18 with TRBJ1-1; D call uncertain. Germline CDR1 KGHSH, CDR2 LQKENI. This CDR3 spans 13 amino acids. Trimming took off 8 bases at V and 1 base at J, with 11 bases between the two ends. DNA for the CDR3: TGTGCCAGCGTGAGTTTCCAGAACACTGAAGCTTTCTTT. Translated: CASVSFQNTEAFF.

Notes on this clonotype: The junction differs from germline at one of its ends, possibly a read error. The chain employs TRBV30 and TRBJ2-5, with TRBD1 identical over 11 bases. Germline CDR1 GTSNPN, CDR2 SVGIG (reference sequence). This CDR3 region has 16 residues. CDR3: CAWSTGTGGFQETQHF. DNA for the CDR3: TGTGCCTGGTCCACTGGGACAGGGGGTTTCCAAGAGACCCAGCACTTC.

The V gene is TRBV2, the J gene TRBJ2-7, with 9 bases that match TRBD2. The junction had 6 bases not matched to a gene; V was cut back by 6 bases and J by 0 bases. CDR1 and CDR2 from the germline V gene are SNHLY and FYNNEI. There are 15 residues in the CDR3. CDR3 region: CASRDGLAHSYEQYF. DNA for the CDR3: TGTGCCAGCAGGGATGGACTAGCGCACTCCTACGAGCAGTACTTC.

The chain carries TRBV18 and TRBJ2-7; 8 bases line up with TRBD1. The trim removed 2 bases at V and 5 bases at J, leaving 5 bases unmatched. This CDR3 contains 14 residues. The V gene's germline CDR1 is KGHSH and CDR2 LQKENI. CDR3: CASSPSGGFHEQYF. The CDR3, as DNA: TGTGCCAGCTCACCATCAGGGGGCTTCCACGAGCAGTACTTC.

The chain joins TRBV19 to TRBJ1-1, with D perhaps TRBD1 (5 bases). V was pared by 3 bases and J by 0 bases, with 8 bases between. The CDR3 sequence is 14 residues long. The germline CDR1 and CDR2 sequences are LNHDA and SQIVND (reference sequence). The CDR3 DNA reads as TGTGCCAGTAGTATGGGGGTGATGAACACTGAAGCTTTCTTT. Translation gives CASSMGVMNTEAFF.

This clonotype was seen just once. Here the CDR3 DNA reads TGCGCCAGCAGTCTTCAGGGGGCGCACGCCGGGGAGCTGTTTTTT. This gives the protein CASSLQGAHAGELFF. This chain uses TRBV5-1 with TRBJ2-2; 8 bases agree with TRBD1. The V segment lost 5 bases and the J segment 6 bases; nucleotides outside the gene matches: 9. Germline V gives CDR1 SGHRS, CDR2 YFSETQ. This CDR3 region has 15 residues.

The CDR3 nucleotides are TGTGCCAGCAGTTCCCCAGGGTTCTATGGCTACACCTTC. Protein: CASSSPGFYGYTF. The chain recombines TRBV28 with TRBJ1-2, with D possibly matching TRBD1 (5 bases). Germline V lookup: CDR1 MDHEN, CDR2 SYDVKM. The V end was cut by 4 bases, the J end by 4 bases, with 10 bases between. The CDR3 is 13 residues long.

This clonotype was picked up one time. This sequence joins TRBV7-3 and TRBJ2-5, with D perhaps matching TRBD2 (5 bases). This CDR3 has 15 amino acids. The germline V gene encodes CDR1 SGHTA and CDR2 FQGTGA. V lost 5 bases, J lost 4 bases, and 17 bases lay in between. CDR3 region: CASSPPAPGRETQYF. CDR3 coding DNA: TGTGCCAGCAGCCCCCCGGCCCCTGGGAGAGAGACCCAGTACTTC.

The CDR3 reads CSATTRQGNSPLHF. The CDR3 nucleotides read TGCAGTGCTACCACGAGGCAGGGCAATTCACCCCTCCACTTT. The chain has TRBV20-1 and TRBJ1-6; D is perhaps TRBD1 (5 bases). The CDR3 is made up of 14 amino acids. Between the trimmed V and J ends, which lost 4 bases and 7 bases, there was a span of 14 bases. Germline CDR1 DFQATT, CDR2 SNEGSKA (reference sequence).

V gene TRBV15 combines with J gene TRBJ1-4; perhaps TRBD1 as D (5 bases). Trimming pared 0 bases from V and 1 base from J, leaving 6 bases between. CDR1 is LNHNV and CDR2 is YYDKDF in the germline V gene (reference sequence). The CDR3 is 15 residues long. The CDR3 nucleotides read TGTGCCACCAGCAGAGAAGGGGTAACTAATGAAAAACTGTTTTTT. This translates into CATSREGVTNEKLFF. The full variable domain, in which reference TRBV15 and TRBJ1-4 provide the parts outside the CDR3, is DAMVIQNPRYQVTQFGKPVTLSCSQTLNHNVMYWYQQKSSQAPKLLFHYYDKDFNNEADTPDNFQSRRPNTSFCFLDIRSPGLGDTAMYLCATSREGVTNEKLFFGSGTQLSVL.

The chain joins TRBV2 to TRBJ2-5; 11 bases map to TRBD1. Germline CDR1 is SNHLY and CDR2 is FYNNEI. V lost 4 bases to trimming and J lost 9 bases; unmatched junction nucleotides: 13. This CDR3 has 16 amino acids. CDR3 sequence reads: CASSGRPGQGGFAQYF. As DNA, the CDR3 is TGTGCCAGCAGTGGGCGACCGGGACAGGGGGGATTCGCCCAGTACTTC.